The 15 T cell receptor beta chains listed next were all sequenced from one sample in a study of T-cell memory formation after mild COVID-19. TCRdb redid the calling of the 5' RACE reads with MiXCR, one entry per CDR3 protein. This sample yields some 40,000 distinct CDR3 sequences, of which roughly 9% are seen a single time; approximately 12% belongs to the top ten. The sequenced sample was PBMCs or a T cell subset sorted from them (not recorded which). The receptors come from an adult woman who had mild COVID-19 (a few samples of this study predate the infection). Cell type and time point are not known.

The chain employs TRBV10-3 and TRBJ2-7; the D gene is possibly TRBD1 (5 bases). CDR3 length equals 12 residues. Germline CDR1 reads ENHRY; CDR2 reads SYGVKD. The germline V and J ends were trimmed by 4 bases and 3 bases, with 7 bases remaining between them. The CDR3 reads CAISGQGYEQYF. The CDR3 DNA reads as TGTGCCATCAGTGGGCAGGGCTACGAGCAGTACTTC.

J is TRBJ2-3 and V is TRBV20-1, with 8 bases identical to TRBD2. CDR1 and CDR2 (germline): DFQATT, SNEGSKA (reference sequence). The V and J ends lost 3 bases and 4 bases, in that order; junction bases with no gene match: 12. The CDR3 sequence is 16 residues long. The CDR3 reads CSARAQAGGLADTQYF. The CDR3 region has the DNA TGCAGTGCTAGGGCCCAGGCGGGAGGCTTGGCAGATACGCAGTATTTT.

The V gene is TRBV20-1, the J gene TRBJ2-7, with D possibly being TRBD2 (5 bases). CDR1 is DFQATT and CDR2 is SNEGSKA in the germline V gene (reference sequence). CDR3 length: 12 residues. V lost 1 base and J 3 bases, leaving 7 bases between the germline ends. The CDR3 DNA sequence: TGCAGTGCTAGAGCCGGGAACTACGAGCAGTACTTC. This codes for CSARAGNYEQYF.

V gene TRBV29-1 combines with J gene TRBJ1-4; D may be TRBD1 (6 bases). Germline V gene lookup returns CDR1 SQVTM and CDR2 ANQGSEA. V lost 4 bases, J lost 8 bases, and 20 bases lay in between. The CDR3 has 15 amino acids. The CDR3 DNA reads as TGCAGCGTTGTTACCTCCAGGGGCGGCGGCGAAAAACTGTTTTTT. Protein product: CSVVTSRGGGEKLFF.

This clonotype has a single count. It may be a read error: a sequence one base away is much more abundant. The V call is TRBV5-1, the J call TRBJ2-1; 11 nucleotides match TRBD1. The CDR3 extends over 15 amino acids. The germline V gene encodes CDR1 SGHRS and CDR2 YFSETQ. The CDR3 nucleotides are TGCGACAGCAGCTCCGGGACAGGGGGTTACAATGAGCAGTTCTTC. The encoded protein is CDSSSGTGGYNEQFF.

This clonotype has ten or more counts. V usage is TRBV5-1 and J usage is TRBJ1-2; D is undetermined. Per the germline V gene, CDR1 is SGHRS and CDR2 is YFSETQ. The CDR3 contains 12 residues. Trimming pared 2 bases from V and 4 bases from J, leaving 6 bases between. CDR3 DNA: TGCGCCAGCAGCTTCGACCGCTATGGCTACACCTTC. It encodes CASSFDRYGYTF. Supplemented by reference TRBV5-1 and TRBJ1-2, the full variable domain reads KAGVTQTPRYLIKTRGQQVTLSCSPISGHRSVSWYQQTPGQGLQFLFEYFSETQRNKGNFPGRFSGRQFSNSRSEMNVSTLELGDSALYLCASSFDRYGYTFGSGTRLTVV.

The chain is built from TRBV19 and TRBJ1-1; D gene unclear. With 8 bases removed from V and 1 base from J, the gap between germline ends came to 11 bases. CDR1 LNHDA and CDR2 SQIVND come from the germline V gene (reference sequence). The CDR3 runs 13 residues. CDR3 DNA sequence: TGTGCCAGTTTGAAGGGCGGGAACACTGAAGCTTTCTTT. It is translated as CASLKGGNTEAFF.

This clonotype was picked up many times. The chain recombines TRBV7-9 with TRBJ2-7, with 7 bases matching TRBD2. With 0 bases clipped from V and 2 bases from J, the junction kept 10 bases outside the gene matches. Germline V gives CDR1 SEHNR, CDR2 FQNEAQ (reference sequence). This CDR3 spans 17 amino acids. The CDR3, as DNA: TGTGCCAGCAGCTTAGCGCTGGGGCTAGCGGAACCCTACGAGCAGTACTTC. Translating gives CASSLALGLAEPYEQYF.

This clonotype was seen ten or more times. The rearrangement joins TRBV7-2 to TRBJ2-5; D is unclear. V was cut by 0 bases and J by 7 bases, with 6 bases left in between. From germline, CDR1 is SGHTA and CDR2 FQGNSA. This CDR3 spans 12 amino acids. DNA of the CDR3: TGTGCCAGCAGCTTAGCTGGTTTGACCCAGTACTTC. This translates into CASSLAGLTQYF.

This clonotype was recorded at least ten times. This chain joins TRBV2 and TRBJ2-6; 11 positions match TRBD2. There are 17 residues in the CDR3. V lost 5 bases, J lost 0 bases, and 3 bases stayed unmatched. Germline lookup yields CDR1 SNHLY and CDR2 FYNNEI. CDR3 in DNA: TGTGCCAGCAGTCTAACTAGCGGGGGCTCTGGGGCCAACGTCCTGACTTTC. Translation: CASSLTSGGSGANVLTF.

CDR3 in DNA: TGTGCCAGCAGTCAAAGCGGATATAGCAATCAGCCCCAGCATTTT. It is translated as CASSQSGYSNQPQHF. The J gene is TRBJ1-5, the V gene TRBV6-5; unclear D gene. V was shortened by 5 bases and J by 0 bases, with 11 bases between the two germline ends. Germline loops: CDR1 MNHEY, CDR2 SVGAGI. The CDR3 extends over 15 amino acids.

This clonotype has a count of ten or more. The chain has TRBV20-1 and TRBJ1-6; 11 bases align to TRBD1. Trimming removed 2 bases from V and 7 bases from J; junction bases left unmatched: 4. This CDR3 has 15 amino acids. Germline V gene data show CDR1 as DFQATT and CDR2 as SNEGSKA (reference sequence). The DNA for the CDR3 is TGCAGTGCTAGATCCGGGACAGGGGGGAATTCACCCCTCCACTTT. Its protein is CSARSGTGGNSPLHF.

The chain couples TRBV5-1 to TRBJ2-3; D gene unclear. The germline gives CDR1 SGHRS, CDR2 YFSETQ. Trimming stripped 4 bases from V and 6 bases from J, with 15 bases between. This CDR3 is 14 amino acids long. The CDR3 here is CASSPDSRVDTQYF. DNA of the CDR3: TGCGCCAGCAGCCCTGACTCCCGTGTGGATACGCAGTATTTT.

This clonotype occurred a few times. The chain carries TRBV11-3 and TRBJ2-1; D unclear. Trimming removed 9 bases from V and 3 bases from J, with 9 bases in between. Per germline, CDR1 SGHNT and CDR2 YENEEA. The CDR3 spans 12 residues. The CDR3: CASGHNYNEQFF. The CDR3 DNA sequence: TGTGCCAGTGGGCACAACTACAATGAGCAGTTCTTC.

There are many counts of this clonotype. DNA for the CDR3: TGTGCCAGCAGCTTAGCAGGGGGACAGTACTATGGCTACACCTTC. Translation gives CASSLAGGQYYGYTF. The rearrangement uses TRBV7-8 and TRBJ1-2; 7 bases agree with TRBD1. J was trimmed by 3 bases and V by 0 bases; bases with no gene match: 4. From germline, CDR1 is SGHVS and CDR2 FQNEAQ. This CDR3 has 15 amino acids. Supplemented by reference TRBV7-8 and TRBJ1-2, the full variable domain reads GAGVSQSPRYKVAKRGQDVALRCDPISGHVSLFWYQQALGQGPEFLTYFQNEAQLDKSGLPSDRFFAERPEGSVSTLKIQRTQQEDSAVYLCASSLAGGQYYGYTFGSGTRLTVV.